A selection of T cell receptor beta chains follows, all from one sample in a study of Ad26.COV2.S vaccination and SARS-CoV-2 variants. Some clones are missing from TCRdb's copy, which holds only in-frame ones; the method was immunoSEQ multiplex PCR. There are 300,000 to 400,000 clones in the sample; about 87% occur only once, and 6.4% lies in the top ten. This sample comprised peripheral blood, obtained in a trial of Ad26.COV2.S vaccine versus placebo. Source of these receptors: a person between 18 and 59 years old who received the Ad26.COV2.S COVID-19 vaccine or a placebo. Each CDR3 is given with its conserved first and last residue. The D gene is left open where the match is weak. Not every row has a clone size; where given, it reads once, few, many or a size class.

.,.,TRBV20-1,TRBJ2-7,TGCAGTGCTAGGACGAGCTACGAGCAGTACTTC,CSARTSYEQYF
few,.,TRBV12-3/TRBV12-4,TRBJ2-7,TGTGCCAGCAGTTTCGGGGGAGAGCAGTACTTC,CASSFGGEQYF
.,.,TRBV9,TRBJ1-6,TGTGCCAGCAGCGTAGATGCCCAGGGTAATTCACCCCTCCACTTT,CASSVDAQGNSPLHF
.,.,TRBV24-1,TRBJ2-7,TGTGCCACCAGTGTGGGGCATTCCTACGAGCAGTACTTC,CATSVGHSYEQYF
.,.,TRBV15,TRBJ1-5,TGTGCCACCAGCAGAGGGAGGGACCCGGGGGGTCAGCCCCAGCATTTT,CATSRGRDPGGQPQHF
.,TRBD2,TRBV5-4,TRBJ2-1,TGTGCCAGCAGCGGTGGGGGTGGACTAGCGGGCGATGAGCAGTTCTTC,CASSGGGGLAGDEQFF
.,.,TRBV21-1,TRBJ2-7,TGTGCCAGCAGCAATGAGGGACAGGGGCCCGACGAGCAGTACTTC,CASSNEGQGPDEQYF
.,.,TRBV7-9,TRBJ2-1,TGTGCCAGCAGCCAGACTCGGAATGAGCAGTTCTTC,CASSQTRNEQFF
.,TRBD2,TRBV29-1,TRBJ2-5,TGCAGCGTTGCAGCGGGGGGACTTCAAGAGACCCAGTACTTC,CSVAAGGLQETQYF
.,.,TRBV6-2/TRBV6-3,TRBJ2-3,TGTGCCAGCAGTCCCGGAGGCACAGATACGCAGTATTTT,CASSPGGTDTQYF
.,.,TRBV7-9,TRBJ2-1,TGTGCCAGCGGACACTACCGTAAACTCAATGAGCAGTTCTTC,CASGHYRKLNEQFF
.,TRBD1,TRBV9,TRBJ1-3,TGTGCCAGCAGCGTAGGGGACAGGCTGGAAGGAAACACCATATATTTT,CASSVGDRLEGNTIYF
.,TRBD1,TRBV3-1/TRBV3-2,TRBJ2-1,TGTGCCAGCAGCCAAGGAGGGGACAGGGACAATGAGCAGTTCTTC,CASSQGGDRDNEQFF
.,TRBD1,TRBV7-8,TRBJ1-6,TGTGCCAGCAGCTTGAGGGACAGGGGGCAGCCCCTCCACTTT,CASSLRDRGQPLHF
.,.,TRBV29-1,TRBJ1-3,TGCAGCGCCCTCGCCGGAAACACCATATATTTT,CSALAGNTIYF
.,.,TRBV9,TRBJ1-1,TGTGCCAGCAGCGTAAGACAGGAGCTAAACACTGAAGCTTTCTTT,CASSVRQELNTEAFF
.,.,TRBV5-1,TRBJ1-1,TGCGCCAGCAGCCCAACATCGACACAATCGATGTATTGGAACACTGAAGCTTTCTTT,CASSPTSTQSMYWNTEAFF
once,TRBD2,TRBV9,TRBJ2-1,TGTGCCAGCAGCGTAGCGCTAGCGGGAGGTAATGAGCAGTTCTTC,CASSVALAGGNEQFF
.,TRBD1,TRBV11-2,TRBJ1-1,TGTGCCAGCAGCCCCTTGACAGGGGGGCCTGAAGCTTTCTTT,CASSPLTGGPEAFF
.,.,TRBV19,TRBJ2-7,TGTGCCAGTAGTGATTTGAGATACGAGCAGTACTTC,CASSDLRYEQYF
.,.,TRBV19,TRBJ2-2,TGTGCCAGTACCCCAATCTATATGGGACTCCACCAACACCGGGAGCTGTTTTTT,CASTPIYMGLHQHRELFF
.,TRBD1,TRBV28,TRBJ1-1,TGTGCCAGCAGTCCAACAGGGGGCGTTTCAACTGAAGCTTTCTTT,CASSPTGGVSTEAFF
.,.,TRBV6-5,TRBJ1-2,TGTGCCACCGGGGCAAGGACCAACTATGGCTACACCTTC,CATGARTNYGYTF
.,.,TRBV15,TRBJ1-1,TGTGCCACCAGCAGAGATAGGAGCACCCCGAACACTGAAGCTTTCTTT,CATSRDRSTPNTEAFF
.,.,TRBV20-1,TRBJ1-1,TGCAGTGCTAGGAATCAGTTTGAAGCTTTCTTT,CSARNQFEAFF
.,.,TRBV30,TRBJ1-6,TGTGCCTGGAGGACGGACAATTCACCCCTCCACTTT,CAWRTDNSPLHF
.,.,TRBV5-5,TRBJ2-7,TGTGCCAGCAGCTTTCACCAAACGATTTACGAGCAGTACTTC,CASSFHQTIYEQYF
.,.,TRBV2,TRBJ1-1,TGTGCCAGCAGTGAAGGCAGGGGCGTGATGACTGAAGCTTTCTTT,CASSEGRGVMTEAFF
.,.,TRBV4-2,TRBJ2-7,TGTGCCAGCAGCCAAGATCGGGCCAGGGCGTACGAGCAGTACTTC,CASSQDRARAYEQYF
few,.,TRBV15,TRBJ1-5,TGTGCCACCAGCAGAGCGGGTGGTAACAATCAGCCCCAGCATTTT,CATSRAGGNNQPQHF
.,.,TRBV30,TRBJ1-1,TGTGCCTGGAGTAAACCGGGGGTACCTGAAGCTTTCTTT,CAWSKPGVPEAFF
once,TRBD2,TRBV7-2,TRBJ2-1,TGTGCCAGCAGACCGGGACTAGCGGGCGATGAGCAGTTCTTC,CASRPGLAGDEQFF
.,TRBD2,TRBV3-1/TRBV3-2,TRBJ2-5,TGTGCCAGCAGCCCGAGTAGCGGGGGGCCGAGGGAGACCCAGTACTTC,CASSPSSGGPRETQYF
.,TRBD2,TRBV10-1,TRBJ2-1,TGCGCCAGCAGTGATGCCAGGACTAGCGGGGGGGCTGAACCACAGAGACACAATGAGCAGTTCTTC,CASSDARTSGGAEPQRHNEQFF
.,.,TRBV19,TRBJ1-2,TGTGCCAGTAGTATTTTTCAGGGCTCTGGCTACACCTTC,CASSIFQGSGYTF
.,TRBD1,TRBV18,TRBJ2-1,TGTGCCAGCTCACCACAGCAGACAGGACAGGCTGGGGGCAATGAGCAGTTCTTC,CASSPQQTGQAGGNEQFF
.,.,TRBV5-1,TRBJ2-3,TGCGCCAGCAGTTCCAACAGGGATACGCAGTATTTT,CASSSNRDTQYF
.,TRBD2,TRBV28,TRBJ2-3,TGTGCCAGCAGTTTTCAAAGCGGGAGTGTCACAGATACGCAGTATTTT,CASSFQSGSVTDTQYF
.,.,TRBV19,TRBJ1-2,TGTGCCAGTAGTACCATACTTGGCTACACCTTC,CASSTILGYTF
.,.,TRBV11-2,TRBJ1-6,TGTGCCAGCAGCTCGGGGCGAAATTCACCCCTCCACTTT,CASSSGRNSPLHF
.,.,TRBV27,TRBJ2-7,TGTGCCAGCAGTTTGGCTTCGGGGAGAAAGTACTTC,CASSLASGRKYF
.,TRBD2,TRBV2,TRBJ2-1,TGTGCCACCTCGGGACTAGCGGGAGAAGGGGTCTTC,CATSGLAGEGVF
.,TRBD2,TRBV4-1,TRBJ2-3,TGCGCCAGCAGCCCCAGATTAGCGGGGGGCACAGATACGCAGTATTTT,CASSPRLAGGTDTQYF
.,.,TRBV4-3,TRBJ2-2,TGCGCCAGCAGCCAAGATTTAGTCCTAGGGACCCCCTCCCCCGGGGAGCTGTTTTTT,CASSQDLVLGTPSPGELFF
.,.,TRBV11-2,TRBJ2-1,TGTGCCAGCAGTAACATCATGGGGGGCAATGAGCAGTTCTTC,CASSNIMGGNEQFF
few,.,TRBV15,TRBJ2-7,TGTGCCACCAGCAGAGATTCCTACGAGCAGTACTTC,CATSRDSYEQYF
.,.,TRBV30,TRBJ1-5,TGTGCCTGGAGTGTCAAGGGCCAGGGTGGAACCAATCAGCCCCAGCATTTT,CAWSVKGQGGTNQPQHF
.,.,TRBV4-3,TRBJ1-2,TGCGCCAGCAGCCAAGAGGGACGGTATGGCTACACCTTC,CASSQEGRYGYTF
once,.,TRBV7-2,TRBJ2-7,TGTGCCAGCAGCTTAGGCGTCGAGGGTTACGAGCAGTACTTC,CASSLGVEGYEQYF
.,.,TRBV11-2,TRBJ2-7,TGTGCCAGCAGCTTAACCCGCTACGAGCAGTACTTC,CASSLTRYEQYF